Listed below are T cell receptor beta chains from one sample, sequenced in a study of cytomegalovirus exposure and HLA in healthy donors. Repertoires were generated with immunoSEQ multiplex PCR, while TCRdb's copy carries only in-frame clones and drops some. The repertoire holds some 130,000 clones, with about 88% as singletons. The specimen was PBMCs. The receptors originated from a man aged 25 to 40 in good health and CMV-seronegative. Each CDR3 is given with its conserved first and last residue. A D gene is named only where the DNA matches it firmly. Size is stated for part of the rows, as once, few or many counts, or as a class when the clone is expanded.

j_call d_call v_call clone_size cdr3_nt cdr3_aa
TRBJ2-7 TRBD2 TRBV14 - TGTGCCAGCAGCCTCAGGGACTACTACGAGCAGTACTTC CASSLRDYYEQYF
TRBJ2-1 - TRBV7-2 - TGTGCCAGCAGCTTAGGCAGGCCGCCCTACAATGAGCAGTTCTTC CASSLGRPPYNEQFF
TRBJ1-2 - TRBV6-6 - TGTGCCAGCGGCGAGGGATTCTATGGCTACACCTTC CASGEGFYGYTF
TRBJ2-1 TRBD2 TRBV7-3 - TGTGCCAGCAGCTCCGGGACTAGCGGAATCTACAATGAGCAGTTCTTC CASSSGTSGIYNEQFF
TRBJ2-3 - TRBV7-2 - TGTGCCAGCAGCCGAACGGTAGCGGCGGGAGATACGCAGTATTTT CASSRTVAAGDTQYF
TRBJ1-1 TRBD1 TRBV19 - TGTGCCAGTAGTCAACCGGGACAGGGCACTGAAGCTTTCTTT CASSQPGQGTEAFF
TRBJ1-5 - TRBV2 - TGTGCCAGCAGTGGGCAGAAGAGCAATCAGCCCCAGCATTTT CASSGQKSNQPQHF
TRBJ2-4 TRBD2 TRBV6-6 - TGTGCCAGCAGTCCTGCGGGGAGGGACATTCAGTACTTC CASSPAGRDIQYF
TRBJ2-7 - TRBV11-2 - TGTGCCAGCAGCTTAGTCGAGCCCCTCTACGAGCAGTACTTC CASSLVEPLYEQYF
TRBJ2-5 TRBD2 TRBV9 - TGTGCCAGCAGCGTAACTAGCGGGAAGGAGACCCAGTACTTC CASSVTSGKETQYF
TRBJ1-1 TRBD1 TRBV15 - TGTGCCACCAGCAGGACCACAGGGGTTGACACTGAAGCTTTCTTT CATSRTTGVDTEAFF
TRBJ2-7 TRBD1 TRBV7-9 once TGTGCCAGCAGCTTAGCCAGGACAGGGCTGAGCTCCTACGAGCAGTACTTC CASSLARTGLSSYEQYF
TRBJ2-7 TRBD2 TRBV19 - TGTGCCAGTACCGGGACTAGCGGGAGGTATAGCTCCTACGAGCAGTACTTC CASTGTSGRYSSYEQYF
TRBJ2-7 - TRBV5-4 - TGTGCCAGCAGCCTGGAGCAGGGAAGATACGAGCAGTACTTC CASSLEQGRYEQYF
TRBJ2-5 - TRBV5-4 - TGTGCCAGCAGCCGAGGAGCGATGGAGACCCAGTACTTC CASSRGAMETQYF
TRBJ2-1 TRBD2 TRBV2 - TGTGCCAGCAGCGAGGGACTAGCGGCCTACAATGAGCAGTTCTTC CASSEGLAAYNEQFF
TRBJ1-5 TRBD1 TRBV18 - TGTGCCAGCTCAGCAACACTCGGGACAGGGATTCAGCCCCAGCATTTT CASSATLGTGIQPQHF
TRBJ1-1 - TRBV11-3 - TGTGCCTTCCGGGAACATGAAGCTTTCTTT CAFREHEAFF
TRBJ2-7 - TRBV20-1 - TGCAGTGCTAGAGCTCAGGTCGAGCAGTACTTC CSARAQVEQYF
TRBJ2-5 - TRBV9 once TGTGCCAGCAGCGTAGATGATAGGGGGGAGACCCAGTACTTC CASSVDDRGETQYF
TRBJ2-7 TRBD2 TRBV4-1 - TGCGCCAGCAGCCAAGAGAGTTGGGTTAGCGGGAGGGTATACGAGCAGTACTTC CASSQESWVSGRVYEQYF
TRBJ2-7 - TRBV27 - TGTGCCAGCAGTTCCCCACACACAGGGAGCTACGAGCAGTACTTC CASSSPHTGSYEQYF